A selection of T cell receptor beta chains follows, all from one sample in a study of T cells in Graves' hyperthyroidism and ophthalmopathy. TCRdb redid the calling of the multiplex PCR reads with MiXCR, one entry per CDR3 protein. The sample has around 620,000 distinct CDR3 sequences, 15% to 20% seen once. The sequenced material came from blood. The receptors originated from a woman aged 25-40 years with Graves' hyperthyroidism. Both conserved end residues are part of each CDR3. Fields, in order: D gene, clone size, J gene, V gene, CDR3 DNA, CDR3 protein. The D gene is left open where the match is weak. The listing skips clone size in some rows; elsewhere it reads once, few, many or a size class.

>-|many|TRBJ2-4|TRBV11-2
TGTGCCAGCAGCTTAGGTCAGGCCAACATTCAGTACTTC
CASSLGQANIQYF
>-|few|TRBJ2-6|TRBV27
TGTGCCAGCAGATCAGCGGCAATAGTCTCTGGGGCCAACGTCCTGACTTTC
CASRSAAIVSGANVLTF
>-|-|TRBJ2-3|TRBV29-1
TGCAGCGCGGACTTCTCTAGCACAGATACGCAGTATTTT
CSADFSSTDTQYF
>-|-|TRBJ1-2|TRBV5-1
TGCGCCAGCAGCCCCCTAACCGACAGCCTCTATGGCTACACCTTC
CASSPLTDSLYGYTF
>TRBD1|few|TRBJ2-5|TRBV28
TGTGCCAGCAGTTACCGACAGGGACCTTCGGAGACCCAGTACTTC
CASSYRQGPSETQYF
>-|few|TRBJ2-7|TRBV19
TGTGCCAGTAGTATTCAAGGTATCGGGTACGAGCAGTACTTC
CASSIQGIGYEQYF
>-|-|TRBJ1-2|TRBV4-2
TGTGCCAGCAGCCAAGATCTGGGGGACAACTATGGCTACACCTTC
CASSQDLGDNYGYTF
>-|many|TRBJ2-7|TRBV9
TGTGCCAGCAGCGTAGGAGGGGATAGCTACGAGCAGTACTTC
CASSVGGDSYEQYF
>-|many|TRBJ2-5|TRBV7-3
TGTGCCAGCAGCTCCGGCAGTCGGGGGCAAGAGACCCAGTACTTC
CASSSGSRGQETQYF
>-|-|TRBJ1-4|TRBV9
TGTGCCAGCAGCGGCCGGGGGGGACGATATGAAAAACTGTTTTTT
CASSGRGGRYEKLFF
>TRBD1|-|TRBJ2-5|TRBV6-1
TGTGCCAGCAGTTGGGCAGGGGGCGACCAAGAGACCCAGTACTTC
CASSWAGGDQETQYF
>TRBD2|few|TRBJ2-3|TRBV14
TGTGCCAGCAGCAGAGGGACTAGCGGGAAAACAGATACGCAGTATTTT
CASSRGTSGKTDTQYF
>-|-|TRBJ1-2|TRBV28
TGTGCCAGCAGTTTAGCGGGAACAGCGGGTGGCTACACCTTC
CASSLAGTAGGYTF
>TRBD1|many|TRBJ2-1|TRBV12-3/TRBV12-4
TGTGCCAGCAGTTTAATGCAGGGGGTCGATGAGCAGTTCTTC
CASSLMQGVDEQFF
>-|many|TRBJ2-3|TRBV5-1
TGCGCCAGCAGCTTTGAGGTTACGCAGTATTTT
CASSFEVTQYF
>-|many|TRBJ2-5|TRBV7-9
TGTGCCAGCGTGGCGGACCGGGAGACCCAGTACTTC
CASVADRETQYF
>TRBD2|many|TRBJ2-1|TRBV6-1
TGTGCCAGCAGTCTAACTAGCGGGAGGGTAAATGAGCAGTTCTTC
CASSLTSGRVNEQFF
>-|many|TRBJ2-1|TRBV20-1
TGCAGTGCCGACGAAACAGGGTACAATGAGCAGTTCTTC
CSADETGYNEQFF
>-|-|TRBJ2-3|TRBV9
TGTGCCAGCAGGGGAGGTATGAAGGGTCAAGATACGCAGTATTTT
CASRGGMKGQDTQYF
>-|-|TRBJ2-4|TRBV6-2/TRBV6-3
TGTGCCAGCAGTCCGTTTTCAGAGGGGAACATTCAGTACTTC
CASSPFSEGNIQYF
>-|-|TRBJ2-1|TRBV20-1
TGCAGTGCTAGCCCCCTCCCCACGACGGGCTCCTACAATGAGCAGTTCTTC
CSASPLPTTGSYNEQFF
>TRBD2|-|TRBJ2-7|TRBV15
TGTGCCACCAGCAGGAAAGCGGGAGGTTACACCTACGAGCAGTACTTC
CATSRKAGGYTYEQYF
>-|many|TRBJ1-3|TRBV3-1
TGTGCCAGCAGCCTCAGTCGGGACGGAAACACCATATATTTT
CASSLSRDGNTIYF
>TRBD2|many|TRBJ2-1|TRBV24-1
TGTGCCACCGCGGCGGGGGAGGAGCAGTTCTTC
CATAAGEEQFF
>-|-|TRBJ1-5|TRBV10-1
TGCGCCAGCAGCCTTCCTGGACAGTGGGATGTGGATAGCAATCAGCCCCAGCATTTT
CASSLPGQWDVDSNQPQHF
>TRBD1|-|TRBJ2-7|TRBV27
TGTGCCAGCAGTTTCGGGACAGGGGAGGAGCAGTACTTC
CASSFGTGEEQYF
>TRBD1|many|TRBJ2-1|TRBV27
TGTGCCAATACAGACCCGGGACAGGGGGAGAAGGAGCAGTTCTTC
CANTDPGQGEKEQFF
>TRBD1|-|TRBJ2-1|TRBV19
TGTGCCAGTACCATGGGACAGGGCCCCTACAATGAGCAGTTCTTC
CASTMGQGPYNEQFF